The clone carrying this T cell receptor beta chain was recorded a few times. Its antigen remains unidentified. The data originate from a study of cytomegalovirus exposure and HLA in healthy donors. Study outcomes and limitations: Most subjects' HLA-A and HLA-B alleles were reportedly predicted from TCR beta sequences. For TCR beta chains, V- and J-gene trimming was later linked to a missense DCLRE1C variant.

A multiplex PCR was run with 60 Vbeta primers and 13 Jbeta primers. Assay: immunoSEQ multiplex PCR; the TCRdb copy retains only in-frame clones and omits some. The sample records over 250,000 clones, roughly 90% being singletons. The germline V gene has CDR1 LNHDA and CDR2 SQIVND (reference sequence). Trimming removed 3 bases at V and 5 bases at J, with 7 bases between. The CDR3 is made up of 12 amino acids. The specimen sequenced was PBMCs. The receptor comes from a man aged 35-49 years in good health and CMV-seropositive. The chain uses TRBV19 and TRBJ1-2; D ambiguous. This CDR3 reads CASSISLYGYTF. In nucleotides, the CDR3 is TGTGCCAGTAGTATCTCACTTTATGGCTACACCTTC.